This entry describes one TCR beta chain. This specimen belongs to a study of T cells in Graves' hyperthyroidism and ophthalmopathy. The wider study: Blood from the periphery was taken at initial diagnosis, before any treatment.

The study left out patients who had uncontrolled infection, other autoimmune disease, pregnancy or lactation. Amplification of TCR beta CDR3 regions was performed using RNA transcripts as template. A set of HTBI primers served as the primers for a first-round RT-PCR of the TCR CDR3. TCRdb re-called the multiplex PCR reads through MiXCR, storing one row per CDR3 protein. The data hold about 590,000 distinct CDR3 sequences, with about 15% observed a single time. Germline trimming cut 6 bases from V and 8 bases from J; bases unmatched to any gene: 10. The CDR3 totals 15 residues. The sequence came from a woman in her thirties with Graves' hyperthyroidism. Sequencing input: blood. The rearrangement links TRBV12-3 or TRBV12-4 to TRBJ2-1, with 10 bases that match TRBD2. The CDR3, as DNA: TGTGCCAGCAGACCACCTGGGACTAGCGCCGATGAGCAGTTCTTC. This encodes CASRPPGTSADEQFF.